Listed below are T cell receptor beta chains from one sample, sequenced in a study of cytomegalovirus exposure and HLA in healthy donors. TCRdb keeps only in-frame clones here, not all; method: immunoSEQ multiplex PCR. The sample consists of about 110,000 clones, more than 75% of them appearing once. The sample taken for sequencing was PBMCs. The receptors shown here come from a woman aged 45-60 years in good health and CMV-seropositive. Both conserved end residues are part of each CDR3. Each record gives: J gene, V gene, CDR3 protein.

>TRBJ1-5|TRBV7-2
CASSLFFGVGQLNQPQHF
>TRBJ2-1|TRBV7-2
CASSRGGYEQFF
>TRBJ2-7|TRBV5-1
CASSPGTGRTYEQYF
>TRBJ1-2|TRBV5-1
CASSFTGVAGYTF
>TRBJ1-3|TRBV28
CASTPGVFGNTIYF
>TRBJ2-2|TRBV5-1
CASSNGQGHTGELFF
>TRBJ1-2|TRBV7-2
CASSLDRAKEYGYTF
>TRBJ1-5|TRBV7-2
CASSPDRNQPQHF
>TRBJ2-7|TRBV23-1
CASSHPGTGGREQYF
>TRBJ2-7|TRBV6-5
CASSLTANYEQYF
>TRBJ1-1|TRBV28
CASIPLGLPEAFF
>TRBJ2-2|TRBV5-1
CASSLSGGIGELFF
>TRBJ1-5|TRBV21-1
CASTLGQGGRGNQPQHF
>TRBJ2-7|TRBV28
CASVGQNNEQYF
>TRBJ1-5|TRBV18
CASSPASAGPQHF
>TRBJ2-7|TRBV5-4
CASSLRTSGVSEQYF
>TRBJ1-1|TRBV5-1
CASSLEGRNTEAFF
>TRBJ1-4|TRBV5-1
CASSLQGANEKLFF
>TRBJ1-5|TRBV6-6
CASSSWTGGGDQPQHF
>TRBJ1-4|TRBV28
CASTRPGANEKLFF
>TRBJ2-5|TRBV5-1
CASSWTSGETQYF
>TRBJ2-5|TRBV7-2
CASSPRDSSPRTQYF
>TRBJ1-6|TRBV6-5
CASSLPGDFSSPLHF
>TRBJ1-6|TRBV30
CAWSRGVYNSPLHF
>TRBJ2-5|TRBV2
CASTRTGGAGKTQYF
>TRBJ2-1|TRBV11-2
CASSLDALNNEQFF
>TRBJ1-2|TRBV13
CASSLRGATYGYTF
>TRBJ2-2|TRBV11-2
CASSHLDRGLGELFF
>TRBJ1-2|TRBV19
CASSPLWIGTQKGGYTF
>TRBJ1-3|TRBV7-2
CASSSDTGVPGNTIYF
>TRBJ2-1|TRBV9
CASSVSSGGAGSYNEQFF
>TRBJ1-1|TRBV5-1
CASSSGQGAMNTEAFF
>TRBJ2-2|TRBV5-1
CASSRGGTGELFF
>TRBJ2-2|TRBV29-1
CSVGQSGELFF
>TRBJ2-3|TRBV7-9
CASSSRTVGDPSTDTQYF
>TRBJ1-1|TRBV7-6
CASSVGTGQATEAFF
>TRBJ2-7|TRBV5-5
CASRRRTGGAVYYEQYF
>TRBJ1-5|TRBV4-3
CASSQETGGSNQPQHF
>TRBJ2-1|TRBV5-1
CASSLSYRGDEQFF
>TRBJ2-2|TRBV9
CASSPTSGNTGELFF
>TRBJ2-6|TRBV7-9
CASSLVVGANVLTF
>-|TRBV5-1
CASSYLQGASYEQYF
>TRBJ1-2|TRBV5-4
CASSLVTGGVYGYTF
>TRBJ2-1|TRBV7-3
CASRSSGGAYNEQFF
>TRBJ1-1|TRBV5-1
CASSLEAGGLTEAFF
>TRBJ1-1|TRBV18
CASSKKGTGNTEAFF
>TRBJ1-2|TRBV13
CASSTRDSTLYGYTF
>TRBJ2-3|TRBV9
CASSVDRAGRSQYF
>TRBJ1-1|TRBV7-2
CASRSGGAGNTEAFF
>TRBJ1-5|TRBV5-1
CASSLTAGAPSNQPQHF
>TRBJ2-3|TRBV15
CATSRRPTSGGRTDTQYF
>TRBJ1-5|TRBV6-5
CASSYSNRVDGQPQHF
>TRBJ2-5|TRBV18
CASSPILGGEETQYF
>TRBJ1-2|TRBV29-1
CSVDGQHGYTF
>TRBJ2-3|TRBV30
CAWSATGGLLDTQYF
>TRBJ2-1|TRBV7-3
CASSYYSGNEQFF
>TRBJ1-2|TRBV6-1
CASSELAGGVYGYTF
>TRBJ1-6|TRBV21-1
CASSKVRAPLHF
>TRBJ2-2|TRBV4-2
CASSQDPGQGGGELFF